This T cell receptor beta chain was obtained from a study of neurological immune-mediated disorders. Study-wide findings and caveats: HTLV-1-associated myelopathy displayed the greatest TCR clonal expansion, and multiple sclerosis exhibited the smallest, lower than that of healthy controls.

There are many counts of this clonotype. Its antigen is unidentified. Synthesis of cDNA was performed by 5'RACE using 10-nucleotide random UMIs. Every sequencing run returned over 200 million TCR-beta sequences, which were derived from 15-18 subjects. MiXCR, run by TCRdb on the 5' RACE reads, gives a single entry per CDR3 protein. Altogether tens of thousands of distinct CDR3 sequences are present, 13% to 15% being singletons, with the ten largest covering 20% to 30%. Germline lookup yields CDR1 SGHDN and CDR2 FVKESK. V shed 0 bases and J shed 9 bases, with 9 bases lying between them. The CDR3 is 14 residues long.

The clonotype originates from a woman aged 45-60 years with HTLV-1-associated myelopathy (HAM/TSP). The chain has TRBV14 and TRBJ1-6; D is unresolved. The sequenced sample was PBMCs. The DNA for the CDR3 is TGTGCCAGCAGCCAAGAATCTCAAGCTTCACCCCTCCACTTT. It translates to CASSQESQASPLHF. The full variable domain, completed using reference TRBV14 and TRBJ1-6, is EAGVTQFPSHSVIEKGQTVTLRCDPISGHDNLYWYRRVMGKEIKFLLHFVKESKQDESGMPNNRFLAERTGGTYSTLKVQPAELEDSGVYFCASSQESQASPLHFGNGTRLTVT.